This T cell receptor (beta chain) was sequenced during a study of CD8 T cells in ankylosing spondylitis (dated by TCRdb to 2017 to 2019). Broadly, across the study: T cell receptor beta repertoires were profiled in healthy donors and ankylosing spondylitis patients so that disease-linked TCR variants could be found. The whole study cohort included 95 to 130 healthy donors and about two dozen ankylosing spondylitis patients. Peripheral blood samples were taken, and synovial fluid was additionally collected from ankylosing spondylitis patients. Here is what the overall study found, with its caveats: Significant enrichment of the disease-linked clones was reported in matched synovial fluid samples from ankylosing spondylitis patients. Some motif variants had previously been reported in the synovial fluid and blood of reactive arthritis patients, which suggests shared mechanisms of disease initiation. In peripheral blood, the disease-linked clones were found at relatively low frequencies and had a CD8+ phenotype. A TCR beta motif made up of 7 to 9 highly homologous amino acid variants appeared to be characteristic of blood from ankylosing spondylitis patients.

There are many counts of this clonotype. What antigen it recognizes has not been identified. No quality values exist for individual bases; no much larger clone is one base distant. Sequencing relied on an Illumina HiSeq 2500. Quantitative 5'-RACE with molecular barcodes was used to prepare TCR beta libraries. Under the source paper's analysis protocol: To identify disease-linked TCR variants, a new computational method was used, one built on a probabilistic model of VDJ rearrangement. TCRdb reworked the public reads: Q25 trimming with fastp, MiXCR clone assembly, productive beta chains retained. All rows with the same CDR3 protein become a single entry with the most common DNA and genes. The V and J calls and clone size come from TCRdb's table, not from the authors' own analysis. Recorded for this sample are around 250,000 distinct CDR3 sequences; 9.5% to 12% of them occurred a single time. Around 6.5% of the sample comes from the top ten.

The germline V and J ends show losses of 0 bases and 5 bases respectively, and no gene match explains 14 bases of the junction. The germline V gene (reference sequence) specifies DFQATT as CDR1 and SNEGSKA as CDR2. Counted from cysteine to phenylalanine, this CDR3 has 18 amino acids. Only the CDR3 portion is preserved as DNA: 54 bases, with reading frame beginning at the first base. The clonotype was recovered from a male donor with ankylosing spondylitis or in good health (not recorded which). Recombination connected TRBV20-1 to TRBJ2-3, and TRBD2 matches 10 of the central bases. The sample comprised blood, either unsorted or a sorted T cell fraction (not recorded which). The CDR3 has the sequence CSARDPASGSARGDTQYF. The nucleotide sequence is TGCAGTGCTAGAGATCCGGCTAGCGGGAGTGCTCGGGGAGATACGCAGTATTTT.